This TCR beta chain was observed in a study of blood T cell repertoires in COVID-19. As for the study in general: COVID-19 samples collected from the United States, Italy and Spain covered acute and convalescent phases.

Per the original data handling: Amplifying reference gene primers gave estimates of nucleated cell counts. Generated by immunoSEQ multiplex PCR, the TCRdb table keeps only in-frame clones and is missing some. That table furnishes V, J and clone size, whereas the DNA furnished D and trimming. The sample lists 87,000 or so clones, around 87% occurring once. Sequencing was done on a sample of peripheral blood. The sequence derives from a man aged 35 to 55 with acute or convalescent COVID-19.

CDR3 in DNA: TGTGCCAGTAGTATTTCGTACAGGGGAGCCGATACGCAGTATTTT. Translated: CASSISYRGADTQYF. V and J are TRBV19 and TRBJ2-3; the match to TRBD1 covers 7 bases. There are 15 residues in the CDR3. Germline V gene sequence: CDR1 LNHDA, CDR2 SQIVND (reference sequence). Losses at the gene ends were 3 bases for V and 6 bases for J; bases not matched to a gene: 9.